Listed below are T cell receptor beta chains from one sample, sequenced in a study of T cells in Graves' hyperthyroidism and ophthalmopathy. TCRdb independently ran MiXCR on the multiplex PCR reads; one entry per CDR3 protein. Of 700,000 or so distinct CDR3 sequences listed, roughly 15% are singletons. Sample: blood. These receptors all stem from a young man with Graves' hyperthyroidism. Each CDR3 is given without its conserved first and last residue.

TRBV28,ASSSLGPFQPQH
TRBV28,ASLSPGLAGGRSYEQY
TRBV6-2/TRBV6-3,ASSYQREGRRTQY
TRBV27,ASSFGLLSEQY
TRBV19,ASSIGSTDTQY
TRBV5-1,ASSVTSGSYNEQF
TRBV20-1,SGAGVPTGELF
TRBV19,ASRPGGSGGSRGSGGYT
TRBV28,ASRSRELTDRF
TRBV28,ASSQRRAGTGGPERYQPQH
TRBV6-5,ASSYSMAPRGQDGYT
TRBV7-9,ASSPTGVVSYEQY
TRBV7-2,ASSFREYRSYT
TRBV28,ASSPNGYTYEQY
TRBV7-2,ASSSRVRETQY
TRBV7-2,ASSFRELF
TRBV7-2,ASSRGADGSGNTIY
TRBV7-9,ASSGQTYGYT
TRBV30,AWSLGDRGFYEQY
TRBV25-1,ASSPQGRSYEQY
TRBV20-1,SALAENSYEQY
TRBV7-2,ASSTSSGFYEQY
TRBV20-1,SARDRGVNEKLF
TRBV11-2,ASSLGGETYEQY
TRBV20-1,SAKTGPGDTQY
TRBV25-1,ASRGPRVEAF
TRBV5-8,ASSLGWDHTDTQY
TRBV7-2,ASSLALGSSYEQY
TRBV30,AWGNTEAF
TRBV20-1,SAPKTGNTDTQY
TRBV7-2,ASSLFGTSGSYNEQF
TRBV2,ASSTRPPYEQY
TRBV30,ASQVGGGATDTQY
TRBV12-3/TRBV12-4,ASSLKLAGPNEQF
TRBV10-3,AISEMASGNQETQY
TRBV5-1,ASSRDAGSFYGYT
TRBV9,ASSVTPQTNQETQY
TRBV7-9,ASSPRQGGSYEQY
TRBV12-3/TRBV12-4,ASSLGWLASAGELF
TRBV6-1,ASRGQAKRLRQY
TRBV5-1,ASSKDSGRGEQY
TRBV18,ASSRGVTNYGYT
TRBV2,ASNGGIYNEQF
TRBV9,ASSVATSREETQY
TRBV5-5,ASSVETESSYEQY
TRBV2,ASSEGDYGYT
TRBV5-1,ASSVSPAGGPPGELF
TRBV5-1,ASSLARGNYGYT
TRBV27,ASSSLGQLMNTEAF
TRBV12-3/TRBV12-4,ASSLRASVGETQY
TRBV6-6,ASSYGVTDYNEQF
TRBV27,ASSLAGDINEQF
TRBV6-5,ASSYPLGGLNTEAF
TRBV7-9,ASSPRIRGHSGANVLT